This TCR beta chain was captured in a study of blood T cell repertoires in COVID-19. Participant age was roughly 18 to 90 years, and participants resided in fewer than 30 US areas. Ten or more counts support this clone. The repertoire was sequenced with immunoSEQ multiplex PCR; TCRdb's copy has only in-frame clones and lacks some. The repertoire consists of approximately 160,000 clones, with roughly 80% occurring once and the leading ten covering about 8%. The CDR3 is made up of 19 amino acids. Germline V gene sequence: CDR1 LNHDA, CDR2 SQIVND (reference sequence). V trimming: 6 bases; J trimming: 3 bases; junction bases outside the gene matches: 14.

The rearrangement uses TRBV19 and TRBJ2-1; TRBD2 aligns across 13 bases. The clonotype comes from a woman aged 50 to 60 who had recovered from COVID-19. What was sequenced was PBMCs or T cells enriched from blood (not recorded which). In DNA form, the CDR3 reads TGTGCCAGTAGGGCCCCGGGACTAGCGGGGTTGGTTGGCTACAATGAGCAGTTCTTC. This sequence encodes CASRAPGLAGLVGYNEQFF.